This record concerns one TCR beta chain sequence. The authors' processing: Amplified reference gene primers provided the basis for estimating nucleated cell counts. Measured with immunoSEQ multiplex PCR; TCRdb has only the in-frame clones, and not every one. That table furnishes V, J and clone size, whereas the DNA furnished D and trimming. The table includes 650,000 to 800,000 clones, about 87% detected once. This CDR3 comprises 16 residues. Trimming removed 4 bases at V and 0 bases at J, with 16 bases between. The germline gives CDR1 SGHAT, CDR2 FQNNGV. The data derive from a study of blood T cell repertoires in COVID-19. The wider study: Sites in the United States, Italy and Spain provided acute and convalescent COVID-19 samples. PBMCs, B-cell-depleted T cells, or T cells were the source of the cDNA or gDNA that made up the material.

The V call is TRBV11-2, the J call TRBJ2-7; the D gene is possibly TRBD2 (6 bases). The source is a woman aged 18-30 years with acute or convalescent COVID-19. The sample consisted of peripheral blood. CDR3 DNA: TGTGCCAGCAGCTACCCGGGACGGGAGAGCTCCTACGAGCAGTACTTC. This translates into CASSYPGRESSYEQYF.